The clone carrying this TCR beta chain was observed a handful of times. No antigen is known for it. Through a sample-barcoded 5' primer and a J-beta primer mix, a second PCR was run for roughly 7 to 11 cycles. TCRdb reanalysed the 5' RACE reads using MiXCR and keeps one entry per CDR3 protein. This table has roughly 1.4 million distinct CDR3 sequences, around 59% appearing once. The sample comes from a study of blood T cells in healthy people across ages. Study-wide findings and caveats: The recorded TCR beta diversity per million T cells decreased in a roughly linear manner with age. When set beside aged donors, long-lived donors presented more naive CD4+ cells and higher diversity.

Sequencing was done on a sample of blood. The receptor comes from a man between 18 and 35 years old in good health.

The CDR3 loop is CASTTSVASRRDNEQFF. As DNA, the CDR3 is TGTGCCAGCACGACTAGCGTCGCCTCTCGGAGAGACAATGAGCAGTTCTTC. This chain joins TRBV6-1 and TRBJ2-1; 8 nucleotides line up with TRBD2. V lost 7 bases and J lost 5; bases outside the gene matches: 16. CDR1 MNHNS and CDR2 SASEGT come from the germline V gene. The CDR3 runs 17 residues.